Shown below are 16 T cell receptor beta chains from a single sample sequenced in a study of T cell responses to AZD1222 COVID-19 vaccine. Libraries were prepared by immunoSEQ multiplex PCR; TCRdb keeps only in-frame clonotypes and omits some of them. Among fewer than 200,000 clones listed, roughly nine tenths were seen once. The sequencing here drew on peripheral blood, taken 28 days after the second dose of the MenACWY control vaccine. These TCRs come from an adult who received the MenACWY meningococcal vaccine as a control.

This clone occurred a few times. The rearrangement joins TRBV10-1 to TRBJ1-6; D gene unclear. Germline CDR1 is WNHNN and CDR2 is SYGVQD (reference sequence). This CDR3 has 17 residues. V lost 6 bases, J lost 0 bases, and 15 bases lay in between. CDR3 sequence reads: CASRAATALSYNSPLHF. CDR3 in DNA: TGCGCCAGCAGGGCGGCGACGGCCCTCTCCTATAATTCACCCCTCCACTTT.

This rearrangement joins TRBV7-2 to TRBJ1-1; D gene ambiguous. The V gene lost 6 bases and the J gene lost 8 bases, with 19 bases spanning the gap. The V gene's germline CDR1 is SGHTA and CDR2 FQGNSA. The CDR3 has 14 amino acids. CDR3 region: CASRDLAVRGEAFF. CDR3 nucleotide sequence: TGTGCCAGCAGAGACCTGGCAGTACGTGGAGAAGCTTTCTTT.

In its sample, this clone was seen once. The chain recombines TRBV7-9 with TRBJ2-1; TRBD1 matches 7 bases. The trim removed 4 bases at V and 4 bases at J, leaving 1 base unmatched. The CDR3 covers 13 residues. Germline lookup yields CDR1 SEHNR and CDR2 FQNEAQ (reference sequence). The CDR3 sequence: CASSSGQYNEQFF. The CDR3 DNA is TGTGCCAGCAGCTCGGGACAGTACAATGAGCAGTTCTTC.

V and J are TRBV2 and TRBJ1-2, with TRBD1 as a possible D gene (5 bases). Trimming pared 3 bases from V and 8 bases from J, leaving 19 bases between. CDR3 length: 15 residues. CDR1 is SNHLY and CDR2 is FYNNEI in the germline V gene. CDR3 sequence reads: CASSESAGTVEGYTF. The CDR3 nucleotides are TGTGCCAGCAGTGAGAGTGCAGGGACTGTAGAGGGCTACACCTTC.

This sequence joins TRBV24-1 and TRBJ2-3; 8 nucleotides line up with TRBD2. This CDR3 has 17 residues. Germline CDR1 reads KGHDR; CDR2 reads SFDVKD. V dropped 3 bases and J dropped 0; count of bases not matched to a gene: 7. For the CDR3, the DNA is TGTGCCACCAGTGATCCCATAGCGGGGATTAGCACAGATACGCAGTATTTT. Its translation: CATSDPIAGISTDTQYF.

This sequence joins TRBV7-3 and TRBJ2-6, with D possibly being TRBD2 (5 bases). The CDR3 is 15 amino acids. The V end was cut by 2 bases, the J end by 0 bases, with 5 bases between. Germline-derived CDR1 and CDR2 are SGHTA and FQGTGA. Here the CDR3 DNA reads TGTGCCAGCAGCTTAGGAGGCTCTGGGGCCAACGTCCTGACTTTC. As protein: CASSLGGSGANVLTF.

The CDR3 region has the DNA TGTGCCACCAGCTCAGGGACAGAGTATGGCTACACCTTC. It is translated as CATSSGTEYGYTF. The chain links TRBV24-1 to TRBJ1-2; 7 bases are shared with TRBD1. Unmatched junction bases numbered 6, after V lost 7 bases and J lost 5 bases. The V gene's germline CDR1 is KGHDR and CDR2 SFDVKD. This CDR3 is 13 amino acids long.

The chain combines TRBV24-1 with TRBJ1-2; a weak D match, TRBD1 (5 bases). The CDR3 loop spans 14 amino acids. V shed 9 bases and J shed 4 bases, with 17 bases lying between them. The V gene's germline CDR1 is KGHDR and CDR2 SFDVKD. This CDR3 is CATGRRDGSYGYTF. The CDR3 nucleotides are TGTGCCACCGGCCGGCGGGACGGGAGCTATGGCTACACCTTC.

This clone was seen a single time. The genes are TRBV10-3 and TRBJ2-1, with TRBD2 matching 12 bases. The CDR3 is 16 amino acids. Germline-derived CDR1 and CDR2 are ENHRY and SYGVKD. With V trimmed by 5 bases and J by 8 bases, 10 bases remained unmatched. In DNA, the CDR3 is TGTGCCATCAGTCGAAGCCTAGCGGGAGGGCCTTATGAGCAGTTCTTC. Its protein product is CAISRSLAGGPYEQFF.

The gene calls are TRBV2 and TRBJ2-1; 9 bases map to TRBD2. The V gene's germline CDR1 is SNHLY and CDR2 FYNNEI. The CDR3 loop spans 15 amino acids. Trimming cost V 9 bases and J 4 bases; bases outside gene matches: 10. The CDR3 bases are TGTGCCAGGACAATGACTAGCGGAGCATACAATGAGCAGTTCTTC. This translates into CARTMTSGAYNEQFF.

The chain employs TRBV24-1 and TRBJ1-2, with D perhaps TRBD1 (6 bases). Per the germline V gene, CDR1 is KGHDR and CDR2 is SFDVKD. The CDR3 sequence is 14 residues long. The V and J ends lost 7 bases and 8 bases respectively, with 19 bases between them. CDR3: CATRDRFTSAGYTF. CDR3 DNA sequence: TGTGCCACCAGGGACAGATTCACCTCCGCGGGCTACACCTTC.

The V gene is TRBV24-1, the J gene TRBJ2-5; possibly TRBD2 for D (5 bases). The CDR3 totals 15 residues. V lost 4 bases and J lost 1, with 12 bases in between. Germline V lookup: CDR1 KGHDR, CDR2 SFDVKD. CDR3 coding DNA: TGTGCCACCAGTGACCCTGGAGGCAGCCAAGAGACCCAGTACTTC. Its translation: CATSDPGGSQETQYF.

The chain recombines TRBV6-6 with TRBJ1-6; TRBD1 agrees at 8 bases. J was trimmed by 6 bases and V by 4 bases; bases with no gene match: 8. The CDR3 contains 16 residues. Per germline, CDR1 MNHNY and CDR2 SVGAGI (reference sequence). DNA for the CDR3: TGTGCCAGCAGTTTGCCTCAGGGGGCGGGTAATTCACCCCTCCACTTT. It codes for CASSLPQGAGNSPLHF.

V and J are TRBV27 and TRBJ1-2; D unclear. The CDR3 loop spans 14 amino acids. Germline V gene lookup returns CDR1 MNHEY and CDR2 SMNVEV (reference sequence). Deletions cut 5 bases from V and 3 bases from J, with 13 bases between. The DNA of the CDR3 is TGTGCCAGCAGTCCTAGTTGGGTAGACTATGGCTACACCTTC. It specifies CASSPSWVDYGYTF.

V gene TRBV6-5 combines with J gene TRBJ2-7; D may be TRBD1 or TRBD2 (6 bases each). In germline, CDR1 is MNHEY, CDR2 SVGAGI. V was shortened by 7 bases and J by 3 bases, with 16 bases between the two germline ends. CDR3 length: 14 residues. DNA of the CDR3: TGTGCCAGCAACCTAGGAGGGGGAAGCTACGAGCAGTACTTC. This gives the protein CASNLGGGSYEQYF.

The CDR3 nucleotides are TGTGCCAGCAGTGACTCTGAGCGGGACTTAAAAATGGTCCTCACAGATACGCAGTATTTT. It encodes CASSDSERDLKMVLTDTQYF. The V gene is TRBV6-4, the J gene TRBJ2-3; 7 positions agree with TRBD2. This CDR3 is built from 20 residues. Germline CDR1 is MRHNA and CDR2 is SNTAGT. V lost 0 bases and J lost 2; bases outside the gene matches: 17.